A selection of T cell receptor beta chains follows, all from one sample in a study of T cells in Graves' hyperthyroidism and ophthalmopathy. From the multiplex PCR reads, TCRdb called clonotypes with MiXCR, one entry per CDR3 protein. The sample lists about 400,000 distinct CDR3 sequences, 14% to 15% seen once, with approximately 32% in the top ten. The sequencing input was blood. The receptors were sampled from a woman in her thirties with Graves' hyperthyroidism. Both conserved end residues are part of each CDR3. Each record gives: D gene, clone size, CDR3 length, V gene, J gene, CDR3 DNA, CDR3 protein. A D gene is named only where the DNA matches it firmly. Not every row has a clone size; where given, it reads once, few, many or a size class.

>TRBD2|many|15|TRBV5-1|TRBJ2-7
TGCGCCAGCAGCCTCCGTAGCGGGAGTCCCGGCGAGCAGTACTTC
CASSLRSGSPGEQYF
>TRBD2|few|15|TRBV20-1|TRBJ2-2
TGCAGTGCTCCCAGCGGGAGAACGAACACCGGGGAGCTGTTTTTT
CSAPSGRTNTGELFF
>.|many|14|TRBV25-1|TRBJ2-6
TGTGCCAGCAGGACCCCCTCTGGGGCCAACGTCCTGACTTTC
CASRTPSGANVLTF
>TRBD1|many|13|TRBV18|TRBJ1-2
TGTGCCAGCTCACGGGACAGTTTCTATGGCTACACCTTC
CASSRDSFYGYTF
>TRBD1|.|16|TRBV7-2|TRBJ1-3
TGTGCCAGCAGCACTGGACAGGGGGCGGGTGGAAACACCATATATTTT
CASSTGQGAGGNTIYF
>.|few|15|TRBV5-6|TRBJ2-1
TGTGCCAGCAGCGTGGGGACAAGCCCAGCAATGGGGCAGTTCTTC
CASSVGTSPAMGQFF
>.|many|16|TRBV11-2|TRBJ2-1
TGTGCCAGCAGCCCAATTCTGGGTTCCCCAGCGAATGAGCAGTTCTTC
CASSPILGSPANEQFF
>TRBD2|many|13|TRBV29-1|TRBJ2-1
TGCAGCGTTGCCCTAGCGGGCTACAATGAGCAGTTCTTC
CSVALAGYNEQFF
>.|.|12|TRBV6-6|TRBJ2-5
TGTGCCAGCAGTTACGGGTACGAGACCCAGTACTTC
CASSYGYETQYF
>TRBD1|many|15|TRBV3-1|TRBJ2-7
TGTGCCAGCAGCCCCTACGGACAGGGATACTACGAGCAGTACTTC
CASSPYGQGYYEQYF
>.|many|13|TRBV3-1|TRBJ1-1
TGTGCCAGCAGCCAGGGCAGTTTCACTGAAGCTTTCTTT
CASSQGSFTEAFF
>TRBD2|many|16|TRBV12-3/TRBV12-4|TRBJ2-1
TGTGCCAGCAGTTTAGCTAGCGGGACGGGCTACAATGAGCAGTTCTTC
CASSLASGTGYNEQFF
>TRBD2|few|13|TRBV6-1|TRBJ2-5
TGTGCCGGGACCCTAGCGGGGGGGGAGACCCAGTACTTC
CAGTLAGGETQYF
>.|many|15|TRBV28|TRBJ2-7
TGTGCCAGCAGTTTCCATTATGAGGGGCGGCCCGAGCAGTACTTC
CASSFHYEGRPEQYF
>.|.|14|TRBV12-3/TRBV12-4|TRBJ1-5
TGTGCCAGCAGTTCACGGGACTACAATCAGCCCCAGCATTTT
CASSSRDYNQPQHF
>TRBD2|many|14|TRBV29-1|TRBJ2-7
TGCAGCGTTGAGGGGACTAGCGAAACCTACGAGCAGTACTTC
CSVEGTSETYEQYF
>TRBD1|.|17|TRBV6-1|TRBJ1-5
TGTGCCAGCAGTGAAGGGGGGGGACAGGGGATTAATCAGCCCCAGCATTTT
CASSEGGGQGINQPQHF
>.|.|16|TRBV6-1|TRBJ1-5
TGTGCCAGCAGCCCTCTCTCCGGTTCATTCGATCAGCCCCAGCATTTT
CASSPLSGSFDQPQHF
>.|many|15|TRBV18|TRBJ1-1
TGTGCCAGCTCACCGACGACACGGTCAGACACTGAAGCTTTCTTT
CASSPTTRSDTEAFF